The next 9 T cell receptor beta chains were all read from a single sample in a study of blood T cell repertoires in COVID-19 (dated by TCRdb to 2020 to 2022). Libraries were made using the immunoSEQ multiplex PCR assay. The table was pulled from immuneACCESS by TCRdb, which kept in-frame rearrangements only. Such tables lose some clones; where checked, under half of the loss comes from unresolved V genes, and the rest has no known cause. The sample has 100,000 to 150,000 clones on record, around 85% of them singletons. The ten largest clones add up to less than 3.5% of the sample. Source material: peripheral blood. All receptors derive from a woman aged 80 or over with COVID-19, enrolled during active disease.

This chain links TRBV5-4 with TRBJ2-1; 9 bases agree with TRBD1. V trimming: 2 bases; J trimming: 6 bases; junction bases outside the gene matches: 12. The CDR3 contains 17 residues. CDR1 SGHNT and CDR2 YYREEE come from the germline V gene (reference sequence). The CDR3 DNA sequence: TGTGCCAGCAGCTTTATAATTGGGACAGGGAATCCCAATGAGCAGTTCTTC. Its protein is CASSFIIGTGNPNEQFF.

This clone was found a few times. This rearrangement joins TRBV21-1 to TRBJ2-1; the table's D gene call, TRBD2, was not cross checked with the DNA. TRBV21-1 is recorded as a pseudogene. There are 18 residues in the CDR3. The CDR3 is CASSKGGLAGGSYNEQFF. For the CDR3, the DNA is TGTGCCAGCAGCAAAGGTGGACTAGCGGGAGGGTCCTACAATGAGCAGTTCTTC.

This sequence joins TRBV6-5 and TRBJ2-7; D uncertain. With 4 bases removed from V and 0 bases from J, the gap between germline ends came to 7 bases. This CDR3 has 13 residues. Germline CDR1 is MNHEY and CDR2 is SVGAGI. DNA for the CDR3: TGTGCCAGCAGTTCTATCGACTCCTACGAGCAGTACTTC. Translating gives CASSSIDSYEQYF.

CDR3 sequence (DNA): TGTGCCAGCAGTTTATCTTCTACGCAGTATTTT. Its translation: CASSLSSTQYF. The chain uses TRBV12-3 or TRBV12-4 and TRBJ2-3; D is unclear. Trimming shortened V by 2 bases and J by 8 bases, and 5 bases separated the two germline ends. The CDR3 length is 11 residues.

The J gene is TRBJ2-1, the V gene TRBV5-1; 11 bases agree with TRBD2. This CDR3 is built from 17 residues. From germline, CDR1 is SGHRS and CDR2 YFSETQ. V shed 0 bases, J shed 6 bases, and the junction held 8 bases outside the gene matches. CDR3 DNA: TGCGCCAGCAGCTTGGGAATTACTAGCGGGAGTATCAATGAGCAGTTCTTC. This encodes CASSLGITSGSINEQFF.

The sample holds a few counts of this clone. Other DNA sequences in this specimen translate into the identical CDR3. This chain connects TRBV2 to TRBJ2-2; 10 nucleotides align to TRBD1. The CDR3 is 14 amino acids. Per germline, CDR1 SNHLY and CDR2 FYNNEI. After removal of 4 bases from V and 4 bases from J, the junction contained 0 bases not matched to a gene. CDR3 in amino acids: CASSGDRGTGELFF. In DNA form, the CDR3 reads TGTGCCAGCAGTGGGGACAGGGGCACCGGGGAGCTGTTTTTT.

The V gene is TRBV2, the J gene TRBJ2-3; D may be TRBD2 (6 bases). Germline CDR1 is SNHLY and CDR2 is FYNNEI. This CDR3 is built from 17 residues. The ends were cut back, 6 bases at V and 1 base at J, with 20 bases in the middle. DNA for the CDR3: TGTGCCAGCAGCCCCACCCTAACGGGAGCTGGCACAGATACGCAGTATTTT. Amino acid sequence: CASSPTLTGAGTDTQYF.

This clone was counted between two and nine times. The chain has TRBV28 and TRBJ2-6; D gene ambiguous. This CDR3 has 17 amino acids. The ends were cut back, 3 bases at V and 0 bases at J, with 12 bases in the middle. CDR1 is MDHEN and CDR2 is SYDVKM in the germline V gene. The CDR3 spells CASSFTKFNSGANVLTF. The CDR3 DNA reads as TGTGCCAGCAGTTTTACTAAATTCAACTCTGGGGCCAACGTCCTGACTTTC.

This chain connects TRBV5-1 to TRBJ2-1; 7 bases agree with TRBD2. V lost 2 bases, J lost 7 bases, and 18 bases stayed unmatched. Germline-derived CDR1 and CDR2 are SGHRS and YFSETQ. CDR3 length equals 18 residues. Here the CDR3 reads CASSFLSGPGLLQNEQFF. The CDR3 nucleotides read TGCGCCAGCAGCTTTTTATCCGGTCCGGGACTATTGCAAAATGAGCAGTTCTTC.